Detailed here is one T cell receptor (beta chain). Healthy Caucasian individuals from Russia aged about 6 to 95 were enrolled as donors. V was pared by 5 bases and J by 5 bases, with 10 bases between. This CDR3 spans 13 amino acids. The germline V gene has CDR1 SGHVS and CDR2 FQNEAQ. The sample belongs to a study of blood T cells in healthy people across ages. Together with a sample-barcoded 5' primer, a J-beta primer mix was included in a second PCR lasting roughly 7 to 11 cycles. TCRdb itself ran the 5' RACE reads through MiXCR, one entry per CDR3 protein. The repertoire holds 660,000 or so distinct CDR3 sequences, with roughly 58% as singletons.

The receptor was isolated from a man aged 55 to 70 in good health. The gene calls are TRBV7-8 and TRBJ2-1, with no clear D. Source material: blood. CDR3 sequence: CASSPDTNNEQFF. For the CDR3, the DNA is TGTGCCAGCAGCCCCGATACGAACAATGAGCAGTTCTTC.